This TCR beta chain was obtained from a study of shared T cell receptors in the human thymus. TCRdb's table, derived via immunoSEQ multiplex PCR, lists solely in-frame clones and lacks some. The sample carries about 660,000 clones, around 87% recorded once. Unmatched junction bases numbered 7, after V lost 4 bases and J lost 4 bases. The CDR3 is 16 residues long. CDR1 is MNHNY, CDR2 SVGAGI, per germline (reference sequence). In addition, the sample was reused for a study of human thymus T cells. From that report: Each of the donors was a healthy Finnish infant who was undergoing open corrective cardiac surgery for congenital heart defects. Thymic resections from corrective heart surgery supplied the tissue. In thymic and blood repertoires alike, V and J usage looked biased. Related research examined unrelated individuals and reported that their thymic repertoires overlapped highly.

The sequencing input was thymocytes. This sequence joins TRBV6-6 and TRBJ1-5; 10 bases map to TRBD1. The TCR originated in a boy less than two years old with a congenital heart defect. This CDR3 reads CASSCQDRGTNQPQHF. The CDR3 coding sequence is TGTGCCAGCAGTTGCCAGGACAGGGGGACAAATCAGCCCCAGCATTTT.